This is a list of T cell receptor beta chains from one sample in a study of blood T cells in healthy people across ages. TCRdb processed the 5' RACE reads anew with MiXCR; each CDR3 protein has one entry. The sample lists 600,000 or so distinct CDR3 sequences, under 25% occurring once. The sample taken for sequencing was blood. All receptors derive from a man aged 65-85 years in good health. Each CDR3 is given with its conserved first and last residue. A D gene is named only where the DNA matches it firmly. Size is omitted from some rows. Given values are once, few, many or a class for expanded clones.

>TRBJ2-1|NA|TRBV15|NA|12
CATSRDLAEQFF
TGTGCCACCAGCAGAGATCTAGCGGAGCAGTTCTTC
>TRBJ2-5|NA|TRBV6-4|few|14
CASIFPDPSQAQYF
TGTGCCAGCATTTTTCCCGACCCGTCCCAGGCCCAGTACTTC
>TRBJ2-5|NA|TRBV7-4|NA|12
CASSGAFETQYF
TGTGCCAGCAGCGGAGCGTTTGAGACCCAGTACTTC
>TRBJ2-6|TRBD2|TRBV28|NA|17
CASTGLAGVSGANVLTF
TGTGCCAGCACGGGACTAGCGGGAGTGTCCGGGGCCAACGTCCTGACTTTC
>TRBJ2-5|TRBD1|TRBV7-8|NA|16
CASSRRDRGFGETQYF
TGTGCCAGCAGCCGCCGGGACAGGGGTTTCGGAGAGACCCAGTACTTC
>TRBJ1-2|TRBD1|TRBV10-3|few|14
CAIRPTGTNYGYTF
TGTGCCATCAGACCGACAGGGACTAACTATGGCTACACCTTC
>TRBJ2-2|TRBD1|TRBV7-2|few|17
CASSLDRGLAITGELFF
TGTGCCAGCAGCTTAGACAGGGGGCTAGCGATCACCGGGGAGCTGTTTTTT
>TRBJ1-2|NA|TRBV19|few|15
CASSMSGGPNHGYTF
TGTGCCAGTAGTATGTCTGGGGGGCCGAATCATGGCTACACCTTC
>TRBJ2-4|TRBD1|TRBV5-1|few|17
CASSLVWTGDAKNIQYF
TGCGCCAGCAGCTTGGTTTGGACAGGGGACGCCAAAAACATTCAGTACTTC
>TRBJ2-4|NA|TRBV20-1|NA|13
CSAPWGTKNIQYF
TGCAGTGCTCCCTGGGGGACCAAAAACATTCAGTACTTC
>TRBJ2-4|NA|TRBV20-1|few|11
CSARAERLQYF
TGCAGTGCTAGAGCGGAACGTCTGCAGTACTTC
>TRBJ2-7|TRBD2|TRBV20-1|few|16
CSARDSSGSVSYEQYF
TGCAGTGCTAGAGATTCAAGCGGGAGTGTCTCTTACGAGCAGTACTTC
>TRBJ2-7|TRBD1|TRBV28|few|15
CASSLPGQGADEQYF
TGTGCCAGCAGTTTACCGGGACAGGGGGCCGACGAGCAGTACTTC
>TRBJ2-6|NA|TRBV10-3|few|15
CAISEQGSGANVLTF
TGTGCCATCAGTGAGCAGGGGTCTGGGGCCAACGTCCTGACTTTC
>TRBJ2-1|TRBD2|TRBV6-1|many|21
CASSPQGWTSGRADSYNEQFF
TGTGCCAGCAGCCCCCAGGGGTGGACTAGCGGGAGGGCCGACTCCTACAATGAGCAGTTCTTC
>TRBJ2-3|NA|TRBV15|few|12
CATSSGRDTQYF
TGTGCCACCAGCAGTGGGCGAGATACGCAGTATTTT
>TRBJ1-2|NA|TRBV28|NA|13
CASSLTDSYGYTF
TGTGCCAGCAGTCTAACCGACAGCTATGGCTACACCTTC
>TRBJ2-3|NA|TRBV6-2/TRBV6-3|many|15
CASLSGTHSTDTQYF
TGTGCCAGCCTTTCCGGGACTCACAGCACAGATACGCAGTATTTT
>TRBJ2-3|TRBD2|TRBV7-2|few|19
CASSLVFSTSGRGADTRYF
TGTGCCAGCAGCTTAGTTTTTTCAACTAGCGGGAGGGGGGCAGATACGCGGTATTTT
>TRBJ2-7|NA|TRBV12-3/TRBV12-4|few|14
CASSPYVRSYEQYF
TGTGCCAGCAGTCCATACGTCCGCTCCTACGAGCAGTACTTC
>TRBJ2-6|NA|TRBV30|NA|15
CAWRGQSLGANVLTF
TGTGCCTGGCGGGGTCAAAGTCTCGGGGCCAACGTCCTGACTTTC
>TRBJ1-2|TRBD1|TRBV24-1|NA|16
CATSEHGTALRYGYTF
TGTGCCACCAGTGAACATGGGACAGCTCTCCGCTATGGCTACACCTTC
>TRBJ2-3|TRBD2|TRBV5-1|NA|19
CASSPGLAGGQTTTDTQYF
TGCGCCAGCAGCCCCGGACTAGCGGGAGGCCAAACCACTACAGATACGCAGTATTTT
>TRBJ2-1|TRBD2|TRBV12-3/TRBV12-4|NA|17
CASSLVGAGGPRNEQFF
TGTGCCAGCAGTTTAGTGGGAGCGGGAGGGCCGAGGAATGAGCAGTTCTTC
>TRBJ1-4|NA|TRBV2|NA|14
CASSEAEKGEKLFF
TGTGCCAGCAGTGAAGCGGAAAAGGGTGAAAAACTGTTTTTT
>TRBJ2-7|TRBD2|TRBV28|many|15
CASSSLLAGEAEQYF
TGTGCCAGCAGTTCCCTTCTAGCGGGAGAGGCCGAGCAGTACTTC
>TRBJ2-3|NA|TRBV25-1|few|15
CASSEYAGMTDTQYF
TGTGCCAGCAGTGAATATGCGGGGATGACAGATACGCAGTATTTT
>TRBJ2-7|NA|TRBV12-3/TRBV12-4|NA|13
CASAPGSFVEQYF
TGTGCCAGCGCCCCGGGCAGCTTTGTCGAGCAGTACTTC
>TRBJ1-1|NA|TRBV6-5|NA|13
CASSYSRPGEAFF
TGTGCCAGCAGTTACTCAAGGCCGGGAGAAGCTTTCTTT
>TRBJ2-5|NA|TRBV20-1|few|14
CSASSGLGQETQYF
TGCAGTGCTAGTTCGGGCCTTGGACAAGAGACCCAGTACTTC
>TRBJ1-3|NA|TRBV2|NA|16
CASSEGPRTSGNTIYF
TGTGCCAGCAGTGAAGGTCCACGCACCTCTGGAAACACCATATATTTT
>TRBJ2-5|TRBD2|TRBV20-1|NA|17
CSASSSGRTLYQETQYF
TGCAGTGCTAGTTCTAGCGGGAGGACCTTGTACCAAGAGACCCAGTACTTC
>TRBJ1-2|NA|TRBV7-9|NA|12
CASTLTNYGYTF
TGTGCCAGCACCCTAACTAACTATGGCTACACCTTC
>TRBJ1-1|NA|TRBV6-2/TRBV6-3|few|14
CASSYAAVNTEAFF
TGTGCCAGCAGTTACGCGGCAGTTAACACTGAAGCTTTCTTT
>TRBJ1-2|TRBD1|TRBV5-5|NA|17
CASSLGPGGVLNYGYTF
TGTGCCAGCAGCTTGGGGCCAGGGGGCGTCCTAAACTATGGCTACACCTTC